This T cell receptor beta chain was sequenced for a study of beta chain features in type 1 diabetes. Notes on the study in general: Among patients with Type 1 diabetes, TCRB CDR3s were moderately but significantly shorter in every one of the four CD4+ subsets.

The CDR3 is made up of 13 amino acids. Germline V CDR1 and CDR2: SQVTM, ANQGSEA. Losses at the gene ends were 6 bases for V and 8 bases for J; bases not matched to a gene: 8. The collection from each donor was one heparinised blood draw averaging around 100 mL. A note on this clone: Its antigen is as yet unknown.

Expressed TCRB transcripts were sequenced because the entire RNA isolate underwent reverse transcription. TCRdb keeps only in-frame clones here, not all; method: immunoSEQ multiplex PCR. The table shows 350,000 or so clones, with roughly a fifth occurring only once. This sequence was found in a woman in her late teens or twenties in good health. Sequenced input: naive CD4+ T cells from blood. The rearrangement uses TRBV29-1 and TRBJ1-4, with 8 bases matching TRBD1. CDR3 DNA: TGCAGCGTACGACAGGGGAACGAGGAAAAACTGTTTTTT. The encoded protein is CSVRQGNEEKLFF. The full variable domain, in which reference TRBV29-1 and TRBJ1-4 provide the parts outside the CDR3, is SAVISQKPSRDICQRGTSLTIQCQVDSQVTMMFWYRQQPGQSLTLIATANQGSEATYESGFVIDKFPISRPNLTFSTLTVSNMSPEDSSIYLCSVRQGNEEKLFFGSGTQLSVL.